The clone carrying this T cell receptor beta chain was found once. Clones were read by immunoSEQ multiplex PCR, and TCRdb kept only the in-frame ones, dropping some. The sample contains some 310,000 clones, roughly 90% of which appear only once. The data derive from a study of blood T cell repertoires in COVID-19. From germline, CDR1 is SEHNR and CDR2 FQNEAQ (reference sequence). The CDR3 has 12 amino acids. V dropped 5 bases and J dropped 10 bases, with 12 bases sitting between them. J is TRBJ2-1 and V is TRBV7-9; D might be TRBD2 (5 bases). This sequence was found in a woman aged 25 to 39 with COVID-19, enrolled during active disease. The specimen sequenced was peripheral blood. The CDR3 DNA follows: TGTGCCAGCAGCCTCCTACTAGGGGAGCAGTTCTTC. It codes for CASSLLLGEQFF.